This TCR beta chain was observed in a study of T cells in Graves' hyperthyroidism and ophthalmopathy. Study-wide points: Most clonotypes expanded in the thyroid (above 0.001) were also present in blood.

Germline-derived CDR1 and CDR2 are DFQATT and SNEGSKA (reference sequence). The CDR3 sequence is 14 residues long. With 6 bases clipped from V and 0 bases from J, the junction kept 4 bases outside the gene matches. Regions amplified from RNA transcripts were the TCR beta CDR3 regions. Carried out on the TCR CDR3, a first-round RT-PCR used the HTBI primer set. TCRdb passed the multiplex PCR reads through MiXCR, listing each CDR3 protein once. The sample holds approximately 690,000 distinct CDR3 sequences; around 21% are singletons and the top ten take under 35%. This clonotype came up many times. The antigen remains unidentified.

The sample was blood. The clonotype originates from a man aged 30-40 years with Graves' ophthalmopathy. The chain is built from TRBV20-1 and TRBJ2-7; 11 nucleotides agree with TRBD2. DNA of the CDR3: TGCAGTGCCATTAGCGGGAGGGGCTCCTACGAGCAGTACTTC. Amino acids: CSAISGRGSYEQYF.